Sequencing of this TCR beta chain was carried out in a study of OX40 agonist ivuxolimab in advanced cancers. This CDR3 comprises 12 residues. V shed 5 bases, J shed 13 bases, and the junction held 9 bases outside the gene matches. Germline lookup yields CDR1 SGHNT and CDR2 YENEEA. Sampled blood was obtained at baseline, cycle 4 day 1, and cycle 7 day 1. Clones were sequenced by immunoSEQ multiplex PCR, and TCRdb holds only the in-frame ones, with some missing. The data show about 79,000 clones, about 90% seen once. Points on this clone: The antigen is undetermined.

Notes on the study in general: It was also the case that some nonresponders had low normalized T-cell clonal expansion. There was clonal expansion of CD4+ and CD8+ blood T cells by week 6 at 0.1 to 3.0 mg/kg.

The TCR was taken from an adult with an advanced solid tumor such as melanoma, head and neck, liver or kidney cancer. This material consisted of CD4+ or CD8+ T cells sorted from blood, taken in a trial of the OX40 agonist ivuxolimab. The chain employs TRBV11-3 and TRBJ2-5, with 8 bases aligning to TRBD1. The CDR3 reads CASSTGTGQVYF. The CDR3 DNA reads TGTGCCAGCAGCACTGGGACAGGTCAGGTGTACTTC.